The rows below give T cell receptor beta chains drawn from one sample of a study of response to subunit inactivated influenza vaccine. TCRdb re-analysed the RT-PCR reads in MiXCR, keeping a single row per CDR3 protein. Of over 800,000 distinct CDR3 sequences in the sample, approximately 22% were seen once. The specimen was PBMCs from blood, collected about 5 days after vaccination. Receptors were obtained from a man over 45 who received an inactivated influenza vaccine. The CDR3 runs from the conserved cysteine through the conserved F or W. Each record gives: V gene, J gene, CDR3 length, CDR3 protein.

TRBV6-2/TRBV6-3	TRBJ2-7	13	CASLRTGSYEQYF
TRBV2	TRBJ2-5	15	CASSAARQGDETQYF
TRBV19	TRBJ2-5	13	CASKLRDRETQYF
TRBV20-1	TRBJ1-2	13	CSATGGADYGYTF
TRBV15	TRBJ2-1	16	CATSRDWLSSYNEQFF
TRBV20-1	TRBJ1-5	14	CSASPGNGNQPQHF
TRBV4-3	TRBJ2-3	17	CASSQEALAARTDTQYF
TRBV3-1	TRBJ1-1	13	CASSYLGAVEAFF
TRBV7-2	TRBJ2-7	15	CASSQRGTASYEQYF
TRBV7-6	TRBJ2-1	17	CASSLGVGRGGQNEQFF
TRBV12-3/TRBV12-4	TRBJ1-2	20	CASSDDRVFAAMDLNYGYTF
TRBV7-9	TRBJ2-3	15	CASSLVSIGADTQYF
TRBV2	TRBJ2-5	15	CASTGLAGGRETQYF
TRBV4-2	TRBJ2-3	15	CASSPFWSSTDTQYF
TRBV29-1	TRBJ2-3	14	CSVSRTGSTDTQYF
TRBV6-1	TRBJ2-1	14	CASRPRQVYNEQFF
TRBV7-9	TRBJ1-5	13	CASSLTYDQPQHF
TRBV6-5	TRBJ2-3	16	CASSYSLVAGEDTQYF
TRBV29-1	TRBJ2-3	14	CSVGQPASTDTQYF
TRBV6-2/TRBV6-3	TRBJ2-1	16	CASSSLPETGVNEQFF
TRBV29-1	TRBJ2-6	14	CSVGRGGGANVLTF
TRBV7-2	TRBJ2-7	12	CASSPGLYEQYF
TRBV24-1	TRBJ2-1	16	CATSWGSGGTRSEQFF
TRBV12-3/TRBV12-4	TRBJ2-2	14	CASSQRGSAGELFF
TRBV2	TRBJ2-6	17	CASRSGTGVAGANVLTF
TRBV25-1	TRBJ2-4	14	CASSGPERGNIQYF
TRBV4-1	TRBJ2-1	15	CASSPTSEWGNEQFF